Here is one T cell receptor (beta chain) with its context. Using immunoSEQ multiplex PCR, the repertoire was profiled, and TCRdb retains in-frame clones only, with some absent. Here the sample spans nearly 70,000 clones, 83% being singletons. This sample stems from a study of OX40 agonist ivuxolimab in advanced cancers. Study-level information: Mean age about 60 years, range roughly 20 to 85; about 85% male.

Germline CDR1 and CDR2: LGHNA and YNFKEQ. Trimming took 0 bases from V and 7 from J; bases not matched to a gene: 9. This CDR3 region has 17 residues. The chain joins TRBV4-2 to TRBJ2-2; 9 nucleotides line up with TRBD2. This clonotype was obtained from an adult with an advanced solid tumor such as melanoma, head and neck, liver or kidney cancer. Sequencing used CD4+ or CD8+ T cells sorted from blood, obtained in a trial of the OX40 agonist ivuxolimab. DNA of the CDR3: TGTGCCAGCAGCCAAGAGGAGGCGGGGGGGCGTATCGGGGAGCTGTTTTTT. Its translation is CASSQEEAGGRIGELFF.